This is a list of T cell receptor beta chains from one sample in a study of blood T cell repertoires in COVID-19. Produced via immunoSEQ multiplex PCR; TCRdb's table is partial and in-frame only. The data contain about 260,000 clones, 80% to 90% of them seen just once; the ten biggest clones take up approximately 9%. The sample taken for sequencing was peripheral blood. The source is a woman aged 50 to 65 who had recovered from COVID-19. Both conserved end residues are part of each CDR3. The D gene is left open where the match is weak. The size of a clone is reported for some rows only, either as once, few or many, or as a class for expanded clones.

TRBJ2-7,TRBV7-2,15,.,TRBD2,TGTGCCAGCACCGTCGGGCGGGGGGGCCTAGGAGAGCAGTACTTC,CASTVGRGGLGEQYF
TRBJ1-2,TRBV3-1/TRBV3-2,14,once,.,TGTGCCAGCAAAAAAACAGATGGGAGCTATGGCTACACCTTC,CASKKTDGSYGYTF
TRBJ2-7,TRBV5-4,16,.,TRBD1,TGTGCCAGCAGCTTGGGGGGGCCGGGACAGACTTACGAGCAGTACTTC,CASSLGGPGQTYEQYF
TRBJ1-1,TRBV30,11,.,.,TGTGCCTGGAGTGCACAGACGAGAGCTTTCTTT,CAWSAQTRAFF
TRBJ2-2,TRBV9,17,.,TRBD1,TGTGCCAGCTCCACCCGCGAGGGGGCAAGGGACACCGGGGAGCTGTTTTTT,CASSTREGARDTGELFF
TRBJ2-7,TRBV19,14,.,.,TGTGCCAGACTTACCAGATATGAGGGCTACGAGCAGTACTTC,CARLTRYEGYEQYF
TRBJ2-3,TRBV3-1/TRBV3-2,18,once,TRBD2,TGTGCCAGCAGCCAAGCAGGGACTAGCGGGAGGAGAAGGGATACGCAGTATTTT,CASSQAGTSGRRRDTQYF
TRBJ1-6,TRBV19,15,.,TRBD1,TGTGCCAGTAGTGACACCGGGACAGGGGGTTCACCCCTCCACTTT,CASSDTGTGGSPLHF
TRBJ2-4,TRBV3-1/TRBV3-2,16,.,TRBD2,TGTGCCAGCAGCCAAAATCACCGGGGGGGGCGAAACATTCAGTACTTC,CASSQNHRGGRNIQYF
TRBJ2-3,TRBV6-2/TRBV6-3,15,.,.,TGTGCCAGCAGTTACGAGGACAGACCAACAGATACGCAGTATTTT,CASSYEDRPTDTQYF
TRBJ2-1,TRBV18,15,.,TRBD1,TGTGCCAGCTCTGCAGGGGGTGGTCAGGGCAATGAGCAGTTCTTC,CASSAGGGQGNEQFF